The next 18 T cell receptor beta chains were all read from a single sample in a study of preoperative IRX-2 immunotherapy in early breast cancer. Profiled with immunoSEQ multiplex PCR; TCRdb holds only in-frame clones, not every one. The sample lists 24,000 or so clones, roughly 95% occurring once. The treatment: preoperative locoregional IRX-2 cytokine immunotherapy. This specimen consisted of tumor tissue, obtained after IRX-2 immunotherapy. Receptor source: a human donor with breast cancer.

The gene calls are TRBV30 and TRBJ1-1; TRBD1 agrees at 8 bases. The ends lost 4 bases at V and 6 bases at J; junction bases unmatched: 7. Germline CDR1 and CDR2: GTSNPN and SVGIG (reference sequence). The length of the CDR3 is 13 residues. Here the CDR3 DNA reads TGTGCCTGGAAGACAGGGGATAGGGCTGAAGCTTTCTTT. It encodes CAWKTGDRAEAFF.

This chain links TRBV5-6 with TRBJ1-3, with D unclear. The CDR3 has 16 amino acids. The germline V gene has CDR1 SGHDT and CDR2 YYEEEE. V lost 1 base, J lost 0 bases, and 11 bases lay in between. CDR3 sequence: CASSLYSGYSGNTIYF. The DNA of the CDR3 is TGTGCCAGCAGCTTGTATTCAGGCTACTCTGGAAACACCATATATTTT.

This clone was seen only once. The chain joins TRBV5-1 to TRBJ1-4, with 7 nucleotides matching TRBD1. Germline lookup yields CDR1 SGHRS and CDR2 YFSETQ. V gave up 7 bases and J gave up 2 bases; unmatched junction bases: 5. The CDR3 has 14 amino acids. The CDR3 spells CASGTGDTNEKLFF. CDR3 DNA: TGCGCCAGCGGAACAGGGGATACTAATGAAAAACTGTTTTTT.

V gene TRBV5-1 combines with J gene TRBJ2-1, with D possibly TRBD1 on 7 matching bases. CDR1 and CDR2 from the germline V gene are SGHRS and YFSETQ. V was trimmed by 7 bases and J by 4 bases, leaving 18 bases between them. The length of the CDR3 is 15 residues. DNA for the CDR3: TGCGCCAGCCAGGGGGGCAGTTCTTCATACAATGAGCAGTTCTTC. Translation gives CASQGGSSSYNEQFF. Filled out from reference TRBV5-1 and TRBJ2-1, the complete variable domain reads KAGVTQTPRYLIKTRGQQVTLSCSPISGHRSVSWYQQTPGQGLQFLFEYFSETQRNKGNFPGRFSGRQFSNSRSEMNVSTLELGDSALYLCASQGGSSSYNEQFFGPGTRLTVL.

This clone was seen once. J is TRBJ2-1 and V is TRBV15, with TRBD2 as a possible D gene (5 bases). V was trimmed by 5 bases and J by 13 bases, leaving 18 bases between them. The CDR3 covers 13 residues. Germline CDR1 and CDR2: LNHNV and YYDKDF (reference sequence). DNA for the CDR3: TGTGCCACCAGCGGATATGTGAGTAGCGTACAGTTCTTC. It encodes CATSGYVSSVQFF.

CDR3 loop: CASSLLAGPMDEQFF. The CDR3 DNA follows: TGTGCCAGCAGCCTGTTAGCGGGACCAATGGATGAGCAGTTCTTC. The chain combines TRBV7-3 with TRBJ2-1, with 8 nucleotides matching TRBD2. Germline CDR1 SGHTA, CDR2 FQGTGA. Trimming took 5 bases from V and 8 from J; bases not matched to a gene: 11. The CDR3 runs 15 residues.

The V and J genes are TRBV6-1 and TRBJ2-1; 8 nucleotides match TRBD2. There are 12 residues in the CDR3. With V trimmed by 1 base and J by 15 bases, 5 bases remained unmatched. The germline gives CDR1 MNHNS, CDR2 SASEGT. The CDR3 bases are TGTGCCAGCAGTGAAGGAGGGACTAGAGGGTTCTTC. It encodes CASSEGGTRGFF.

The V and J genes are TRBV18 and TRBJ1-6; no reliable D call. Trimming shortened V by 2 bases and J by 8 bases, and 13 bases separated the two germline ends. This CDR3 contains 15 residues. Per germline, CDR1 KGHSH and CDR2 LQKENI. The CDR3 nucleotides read TGTGCCAGCTCACCAGAGGAGGCAGCCCATTCACCCCTCCACTTT. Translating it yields CASSPEEAAHSPLHF.

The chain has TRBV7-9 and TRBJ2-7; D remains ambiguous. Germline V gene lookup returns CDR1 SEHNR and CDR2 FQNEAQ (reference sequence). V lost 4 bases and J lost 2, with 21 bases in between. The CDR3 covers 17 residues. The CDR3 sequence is CASSYAPVNTNPYEQYF. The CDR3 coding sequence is TGTGCCAGCAGCTACGCCCCGGTAAACACTAATCCCTACGAGCAGTACTTC. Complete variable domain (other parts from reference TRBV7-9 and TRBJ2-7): DTGVSQNPRHKITKRGQNVTFRCDPISEHNRLYWYRQTLGQGPEFLTYFQNEAQLEKSRLLSDRFSAERPKGSFSTLEIQRTEQGDSAMYLCASSYAPVNTNPYEQYFGPGTRLTVT.

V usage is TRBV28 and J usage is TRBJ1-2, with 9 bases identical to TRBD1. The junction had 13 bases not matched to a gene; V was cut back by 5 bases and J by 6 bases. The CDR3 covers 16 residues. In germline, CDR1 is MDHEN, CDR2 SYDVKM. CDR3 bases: TGTGCCAGCAGTCGGGTGACAGGGGGAGAAGGGGATGGCTACACCTTC. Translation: CASSRVTGGEGDGYTF.

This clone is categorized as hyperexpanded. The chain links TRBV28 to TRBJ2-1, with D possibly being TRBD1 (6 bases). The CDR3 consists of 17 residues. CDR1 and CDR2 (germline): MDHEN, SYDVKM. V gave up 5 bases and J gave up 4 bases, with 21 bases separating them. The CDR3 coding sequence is TGTGCCAGCAGTCCCATTCATCAGGGGCCATTTTACAATGAGCAGTTCTTC. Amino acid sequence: CASSPIHQGPFYNEQFF. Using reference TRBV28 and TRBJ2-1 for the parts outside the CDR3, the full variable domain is DVKVTQSSRYLVKRTGEKVFLECVQDMDHENMFWYRQDPGLGLRLIYFSYDVKMKEKGDIPEGYSVSREKKERFSLILESASTNQTSMYLCASSPIHQGPFYNEQFFGPGTRLTVL.

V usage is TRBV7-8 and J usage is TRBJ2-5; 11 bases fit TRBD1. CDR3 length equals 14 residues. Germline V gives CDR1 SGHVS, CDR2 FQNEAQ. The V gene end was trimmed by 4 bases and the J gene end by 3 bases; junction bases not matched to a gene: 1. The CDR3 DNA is TGTGCCAGCAGCTGGACAGGGGGCAAAGAGACCCAGTACTTC. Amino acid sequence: CASSWTGGKETQYF.

CDR3 DNA: TGTGCCAGCAGTAGAAGCTCAGATACGCAGTATTTT. This translates into CASSRSSDTQYF. This chain connects TRBV6-6 to TRBJ2-3; D is uncertain. This CDR3 is built from 12 residues. The V and J ends lost 5 bases and 4 bases respectively, with 7 bases between them. CDR1 is MNHNY, CDR2 SVGAGI, per germline (reference sequence).

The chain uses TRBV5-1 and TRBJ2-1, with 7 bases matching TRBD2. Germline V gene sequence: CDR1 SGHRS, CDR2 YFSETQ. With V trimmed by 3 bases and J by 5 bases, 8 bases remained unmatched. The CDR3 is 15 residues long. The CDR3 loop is CASSSSGTRNNEQFF. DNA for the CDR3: TGCGCCAGCAGCTCGAGCGGGACCCGCAACAATGAGCAGTTCTTC.

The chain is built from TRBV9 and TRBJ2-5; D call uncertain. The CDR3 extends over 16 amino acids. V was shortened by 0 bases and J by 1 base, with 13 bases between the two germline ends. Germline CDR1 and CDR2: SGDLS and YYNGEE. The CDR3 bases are TGTGCCAGCAGCGTAGGGACGGGCAGCCTCCAAGAGACCCAGTACTTC. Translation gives CASSVGTGSLQETQYF.

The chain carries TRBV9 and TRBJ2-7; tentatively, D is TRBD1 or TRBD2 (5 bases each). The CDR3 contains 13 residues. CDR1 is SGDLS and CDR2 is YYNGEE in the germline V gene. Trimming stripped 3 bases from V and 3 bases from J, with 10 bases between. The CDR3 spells CASSDGTDYEQYF. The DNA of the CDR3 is TGTGCCAGCAGCGATGGGACCGACTACGAGCAGTACTTC.

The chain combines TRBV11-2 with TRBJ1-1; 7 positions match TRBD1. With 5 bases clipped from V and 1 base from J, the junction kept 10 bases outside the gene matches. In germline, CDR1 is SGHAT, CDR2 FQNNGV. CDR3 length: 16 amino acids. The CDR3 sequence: CASSRYRGGENTEAFF. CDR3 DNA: TGTGCCAGCAGCCGTTACAGGGGAGGGGAGAACACTGAAGCTTTCTTT.

The CDR3 reads CASSQFPGPTYEQYF. CDR3 sequence (DNA): TGTGCCAGCAGCCAATTTCCAGGACCCACCTACGAGCAGTACTTC. The gene calls are TRBV14 and TRBJ2-7; unclear D gene. V shed 2 bases and J shed 2 bases, with 13 bases lying between them. The CDR3 has 15 residues. The germline CDR1 and CDR2 sequences are SGHDN and FVKESK.